This T cell receptor beta chain was captured by sequencing in a study of a mutant IDH1 vaccine in newly diagnosed glioma. Study-wide context: Vaccine dosing followed radiotherapy by 4-6 weeks, or accompanied temozolomide cycles. Study outcomes and limitations: Vaccine-induced immune responses were detected in about 93% of patients.

Clones were read by immunoSEQ multiplex PCR, and TCRdb kept only the in-frame ones, dropping some. Here the sample spans around 50,000 clones, approximately 84% being singletons. This clone has only one observation. Its antigen is not known. Time point meaning: week 47, end of study. In the vaccine, a single dose held 300 ug of the mutant IDH1 20-mer peptide, along with topical imiquimod. This sequence was found in a woman younger than 45 with glioma. Some clones in this sample may be carry-over from other donors' samples. Sequencing was performed on PBMCs, taken from a glioma patient whose treatment included an IDH1 peptide vaccine.

The CDR3 region is CASSPPSLEQYF. The DNA of the CDR3 is TGTGCCAGCAGTCCCCCCTCTCTAGAGCAGTACTTC. The chain employs TRBV27 and TRBJ2-7, with D uncertain. Germline V gene data show CDR1 as MNHEY and CDR2 as SMNVEV (reference sequence). The CDR3 runs to 12 residues. Trimming shortened V by 5 bases and J by 7 bases, and 12 bases separated the two germline ends.